The source of this T cell receptor beta chain is a study of blood T cell repertoires in COVID-19. Study in general: The United States, Italy and Spain supplied acute and convalescent COVID-19 samples. In each case, the material was cDNA or gDNA derived from T cells, B-cell-depleted T cells, or PBMCs.

Original analysis: Using reference gene primer amplification, nucleated cell counts were estimated. Repertoires were generated with immunoSEQ multiplex PCR, while TCRdb's copy carries only in-frame clones and drops some. V and J calls plus clone size are reproduced from that table; the DNA served to infer D and trimming. Counted here are hundreds of thousands of clones, around 86% occurring once; the ten biggest clones make up around 1.5%. The V and J ends lost 6 bases and 4 bases respectively, with 12 bases between them. The CDR3 is 13 amino acids. The V gene's germline CDR1 is MNHEY and CDR2 SVGAGI.

The chain couples TRBV6-5 to TRBJ2-5; D remains ambiguous. The specimen sequenced was peripheral blood. The clonotype was recovered from a woman between 55 and 75 years old who had recovered from COVID-19. As DNA, the CDR3 is TGTGCCAGCAGAGACCCAGGCATAGAGACCCAGTACTTC. Translated, it gives CASRDPGIETQYF.